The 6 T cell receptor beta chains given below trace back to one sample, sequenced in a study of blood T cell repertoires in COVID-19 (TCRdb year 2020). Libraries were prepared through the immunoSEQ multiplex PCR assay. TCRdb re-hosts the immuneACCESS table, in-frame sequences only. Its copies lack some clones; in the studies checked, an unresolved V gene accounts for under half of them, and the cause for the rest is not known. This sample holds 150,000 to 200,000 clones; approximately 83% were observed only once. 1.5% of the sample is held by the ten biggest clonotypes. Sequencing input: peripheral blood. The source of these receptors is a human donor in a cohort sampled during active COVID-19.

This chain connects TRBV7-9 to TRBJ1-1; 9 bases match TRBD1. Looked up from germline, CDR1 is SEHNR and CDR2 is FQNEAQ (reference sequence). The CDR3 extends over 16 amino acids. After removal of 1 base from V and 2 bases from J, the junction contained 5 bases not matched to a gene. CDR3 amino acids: CASSLGGQGFNTEAFF. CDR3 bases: TGTGCCAGCAGCTTAGGGGGACAGGGATTTAACACTGAAGCTTTCTTT. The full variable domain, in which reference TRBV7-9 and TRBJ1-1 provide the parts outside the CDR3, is DTGVSQNPRHKITKRGQNVTFRCDPISEHNRLYWYRQTLGQGPEFLTYFQNEAQLEKSRLLSDRFSAERPKGSFSTLEIQRTEQGDSAMYLCASSLGGQGFNTEAFFGQGTRLTVV.

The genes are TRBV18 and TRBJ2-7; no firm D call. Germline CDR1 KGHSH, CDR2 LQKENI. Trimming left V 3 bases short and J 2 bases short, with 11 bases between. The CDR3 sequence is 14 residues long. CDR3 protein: CASSPETRAYEQYF. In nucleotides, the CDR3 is TGTGCCAGCTCACCCGAGACACGTGCCTACGAGCAGTACTTC.

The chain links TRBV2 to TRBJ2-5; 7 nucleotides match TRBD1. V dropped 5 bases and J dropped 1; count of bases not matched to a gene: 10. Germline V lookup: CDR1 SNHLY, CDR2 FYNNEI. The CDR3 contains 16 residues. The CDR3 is CASSPTGTAIQETQYF. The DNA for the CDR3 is TGTGCCAGCAGTCCTACCGGGACAGCAATCCAAGAGACCCAGTACTTC.

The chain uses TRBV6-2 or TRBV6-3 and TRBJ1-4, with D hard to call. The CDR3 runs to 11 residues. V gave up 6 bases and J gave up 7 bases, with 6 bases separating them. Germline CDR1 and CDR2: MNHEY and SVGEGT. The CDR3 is CASSLGEKLFF. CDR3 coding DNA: TGTGCCAGCAGCCTCGGTGAAAAACTGTTTTTT.

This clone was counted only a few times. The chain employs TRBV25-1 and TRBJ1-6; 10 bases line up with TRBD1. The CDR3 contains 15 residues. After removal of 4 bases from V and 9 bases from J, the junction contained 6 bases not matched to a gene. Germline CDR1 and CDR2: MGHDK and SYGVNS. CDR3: CASSGRQGAVSPLHF. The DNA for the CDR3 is TGTGCCAGCAGTGGCCGACAGGGGGCAGTTTCACCCCTCCACTTT. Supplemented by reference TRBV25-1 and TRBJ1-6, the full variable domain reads EADIYQTPRYLVIGTGKKITLECSQTMGHDKMYWYQQDPGMELHLIHYSYGVNSTEKGDLSSESTVSRIRTEHFPLTLESARPSHTSQYLCASSGRQGAVSPLHFGNGTRLTVT.

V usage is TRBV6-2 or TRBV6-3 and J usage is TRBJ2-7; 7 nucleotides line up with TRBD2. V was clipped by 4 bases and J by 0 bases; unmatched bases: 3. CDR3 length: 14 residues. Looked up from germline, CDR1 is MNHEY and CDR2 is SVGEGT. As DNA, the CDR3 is TGTGCCAGCAGTTTGGGGGGGGGCTCCTACGAGCAGTACTTC. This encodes CASSLGGGSYEQYF.